Presented here are 13 T cell receptor beta chains from one specimen sequenced in a study of CD8 T cell repertoires and HIV-1 epitope variants. Antigens for these TCRs are unknown. The protocol was immunoSEQ multiplex PCR, while the TCRdb copy is restricted to in-frame clones and leaves out a portion. The sample holds 5,000 to 6,500 clones, more than 65% seen once. The sequenced sample was cultured CD8+ T cells derived from PBMCs. The receptors were sampled from a male donor with HIV.

The chain recombines TRBV28 with TRBJ2-1, with 9 positions matching TRBD1. CDR1 MDHEN and CDR2 SYDVKM come from the germline V gene. The J segment lost 7 bases and the V segment lost 4 bases, leaving 8 bases of the junction unmatched. This CDR3 has 15 residues. The CDR3 DNA follows: TGTGCCAGCAGTTCGGGACAGGGAGGAAGTAATGAGCAGTTCTTC. It codes for CASSSGQGGSNEQFF.

The V and J genes are TRBV11-2 and TRBJ2-1; D gene uncertain. The CDR3 length is 11 residues. Germline CDR1 reads SGHAT; CDR2 reads FQNNGV. Trimming shortened V by 5 bases and J by 4 bases, and 3 bases separated the two germline ends. The chain's CDR3 is CASSRYNEQFF. The CDR3 coding sequence is TGTGCCAGCAGCCGTTACAATGAGCAGTTCTTC.

This clone has a handful of counts. This chain links TRBV19 with TRBJ1-2, with D possibly matching TRBD1 (5 bases). The CDR3 length is 14 residues. Germline V gene data show CDR1 as LNHDA and CDR2 as SQIVND (reference sequence). V lost 7 bases to trimming and J lost 6 bases, with 18 bases between them. CDR3 protein: CASTPRDPRHGYTF. For the CDR3, the DNA is TGTGCCAGTACCCCCCGGGACCCTCGACATGGCTACACCTTC.

This clone came up a few times. This chain connects TRBV6-5 to TRBJ2-7, with D perhaps matching TRBD1 (6 bases). The germline CDR1 and CDR2 sequences are MNHEY and SVGAGI. This CDR3 contains 13 residues. V was clipped by 2 bases and J by 6 bases, with 11 bases between them. In DNA, the CDR3 is TGTGCCAGCAGTTACGGGGCACAGGGCGAGCAGTACTTC. Translated, it gives CASSYGAQGEQYF.

This clone was seen a few times. The gene calls are TRBV28 and TRBJ1-2; D perhaps matches TRBD1 (6 bases). Looked up from germline, CDR1 is MDHEN and CDR2 is SYDVKM. There are 16 residues in the CDR3. Deletions cut 3 bases from V and 0 bases from J, with 14 bases between. The CDR3: CASSFPRTDTNYGYTF. The CDR3 bases are TGTGCCAGCAGTTTCCCACGGACAGACACTAACTATGGCTACACCTTC.

The gene calls are TRBV6-5 and TRBJ1-1; TRBD1 is a possible D gene (5 bases). This CDR3 is 12 amino acids long. V lost 9 bases and J lost 1, with 9 bases in between. CDR1 and CDR2 from the germline V gene are MNHEY and SVGAGI. DNA of the CDR3: TGTGCCAGTACGGGGCCGAACACTGAAGCTTTCTTT. This gives the protein CASTGPNTEAFF.

The chain has TRBV29-1 and TRBJ2-3; D unresolved. V gave up 7 bases and J gave up 3 bases, with 11 bases separating them. The CDR3 consists of 12 residues. Germline-derived CDR1 and CDR2 are SQVTM and ANQGSEA. CDR3 bases: TGCAGCGGGGTCCCAGGTACAGATACGCAGTATTTT. Protein sequence: CSGVPGTDTQYF.

There are a few counts of this clone. V and J are TRBV5-6 and TRBJ2-7; maybe TRBD1 (5 bases). CDR3 length: 14 amino acids. The germline V gene has CDR1 SGHDT and CDR2 YYEEEE. The V and J ends lost 4 bases and 3 bases respectively, with 14 bases between them. This chain's CDR3 is CASSPPDTNYEQYF. CDR3 DNA sequence: TGTGCCAGCAGCCCGCCGGACACCAACTACGAGCAGTACTTC. The full variable domain, rest sourced from reference TRBV5-6 and TRBJ2-7, is DAGVTQSPTHLIKTRGQQVTLRCSPKSGHDTVSWYQQALGQGPQFIFQYYEEEERQRGNFPDRFSGHQFPNYSSELNVNALLLGDSALYLCASSPPDTNYEQYFGPGTRLTVT.

In its sample, this clone was seen a few times. This chain links TRBV9 with TRBJ1-2; D is ambiguous. CDR1 is SGDLS, CDR2 YYNGEE, per germline. V shed 4 bases and J shed 8 bases, with 21 bases lying between them. CDR3 size: 15 residues. The CDR3 sequence is CASSLRSQDPMGYTF. For the CDR3, the DNA is TGTGCCAGCAGCCTTCGGTCGCAGGATCCTATGGGCTACACCTTC.

The chain has TRBV28 and TRBJ1-5; 11 bases match TRBD1. The V and J ends lost 5 bases and 4 bases, in that order; junction bases with no gene match: 10. The V gene's germline CDR1 is MDHEN and CDR2 SYDVKM. The CDR3 consists of 17 residues. The CDR3 nucleotides are TGTGCCAGCAGTACCCCCGGACAGGGGGCGACGAATCAGCCCCAGCATTTT. Protein: CASSTPGQGATNQPQHF.

A few counts support this clone. This rearrangement joins TRBV27 to TRBJ1-1; 10 bases are a match to TRBD1. This CDR3 contains 18 residues. Trimming removed 2 bases from V and 0 bases from J; junction bases left unmatched: 9. The germline CDR1 and CDR2 sequences are MNHEY and SMNVEV (reference sequence). DNA of the CDR3: TGTGCCAGCAGTTTACACACCGACAGGGGGCAACTGAACACTGAAGCTTTCTTT. Its protein product is CASSLHTDRGQLNTEAFF.

V and J are TRBV10-3 and TRBJ2-7, with TRBD1 matching 8 bases. Germline CDR1 and CDR2: ENHRY and SYGVKD. The ends lost 7 bases at V and 3 bases at J; junction bases unmatched: 5. The CDR3 spans 13 residues. The CDR3 nucleotides read TGTGCCATCAATTCCGGACAGGGCTACGAGCAGTACTTC. Translated, it gives CAINSGQGYEQYF.

CDR3 sequence: CASSESGSNQPQHF. The CDR3 nucleotides are TGCGCCAGCAGTGAGTCTGGTAGCAATCAGCCCCAGCATTTT. The chain links TRBV10-2 to TRBJ1-5; D not resolved. CDR1 is WSHSY and CDR2 is SAAADI in the germline V gene. The V end was cut by 0 bases, the J end by 0 bases, with 3 bases between. CDR3 size: 14 residues.